The T cell receptor beta chain under discussion was sequenced for a study of CD8 T cells in Susac syndrome. RNA amounts of about 0.5 to 1 ug underwent reverse transcription with random hexamers. Amplification of TCR beta CDR3 by immunoSEQ multiplex PCR spanned 54 Vbeta and 13 Jbeta. Using its own MiXCR run on the immunoSEQ multiplex PCR reads, TCRdb lists one record per CDR3 protein. The sample includes about 300,000 distinct CDR3 sequences, around 91% of them seen just once. V was trimmed by 8 bases and J by 5 bases, leaving 9 bases between them. This CDR3 contains 11 residues. Germline V gene sequence: CDR1 MNHEY, CDR2 SVGEGT. Sequencing of TCR beta, carried out with a high-throughput approach, was applied to CD8+ and CD4+ T cells from the blood. CD8+ and CD4+ T cells were negatively isolated; TEMRA cells were FACS-enriched. Study-level results: Regarding the TCR sequencing and HLA analysis, the study admitted that a relatively small number of individuals were involved.

With respect to this clonotype: Its cognate antigen is unknown.

Source material: CD8+ T cells from PBMCs. The chain joins TRBV6-2 or TRBV6-3 to TRBJ2-5, with D uncertain. The TCR was taken from a human donor with multiple sclerosis. CDR3 sequence (DNA): TGTGCCAGCCTCCATGACGAGACCCAGTACTTC. Encoded protein: CASLHDETQYF.